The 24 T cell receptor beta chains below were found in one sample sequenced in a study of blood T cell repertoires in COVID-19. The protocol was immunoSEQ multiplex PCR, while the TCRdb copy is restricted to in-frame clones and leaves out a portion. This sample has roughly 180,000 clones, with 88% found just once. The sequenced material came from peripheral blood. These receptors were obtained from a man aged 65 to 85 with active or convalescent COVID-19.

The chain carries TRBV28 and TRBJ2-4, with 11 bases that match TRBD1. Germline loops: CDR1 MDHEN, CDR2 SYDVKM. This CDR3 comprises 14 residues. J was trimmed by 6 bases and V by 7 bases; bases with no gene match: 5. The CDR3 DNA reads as TGTGCCAGCAAGGGGGGGACAGGGGGAAACATTCAGTACTTC. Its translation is CASKGGTGGNIQYF.

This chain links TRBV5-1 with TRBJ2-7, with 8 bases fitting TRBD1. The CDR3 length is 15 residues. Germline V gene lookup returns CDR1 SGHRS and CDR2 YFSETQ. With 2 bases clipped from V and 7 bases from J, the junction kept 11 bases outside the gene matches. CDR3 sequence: CASSFAQGAIGEQYF. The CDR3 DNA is TGCGCCAGCAGCTTCGCCCAGGGGGCGATCGGGGAGCAGTACTTC.

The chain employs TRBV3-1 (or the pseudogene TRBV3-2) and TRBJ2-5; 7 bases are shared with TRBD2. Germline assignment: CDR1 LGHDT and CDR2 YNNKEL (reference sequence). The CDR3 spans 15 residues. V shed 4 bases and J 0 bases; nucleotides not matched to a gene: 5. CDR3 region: CASSRERGHQETQYF. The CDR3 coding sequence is TGTGCCAGCAGCCGAGAGCGGGGTCACCAAGAGACCCAGTACTTC.

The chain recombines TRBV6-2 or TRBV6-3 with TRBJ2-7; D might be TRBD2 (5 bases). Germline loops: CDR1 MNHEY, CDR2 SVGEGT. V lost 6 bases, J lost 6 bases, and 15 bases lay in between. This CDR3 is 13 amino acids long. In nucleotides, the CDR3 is TGTGCCAGCAGCTGGCAATTAGCGTTCGAGCAGTACTTC. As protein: CASSWQLAFEQYF.

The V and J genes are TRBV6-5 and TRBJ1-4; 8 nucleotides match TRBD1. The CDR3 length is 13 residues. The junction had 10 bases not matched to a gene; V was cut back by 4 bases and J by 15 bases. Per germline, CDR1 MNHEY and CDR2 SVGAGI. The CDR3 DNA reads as TGTGCCAGCAGTTTTTCGACCGGGACAGGAATGTTTTTT. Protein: CASSFSTGTGMFF.

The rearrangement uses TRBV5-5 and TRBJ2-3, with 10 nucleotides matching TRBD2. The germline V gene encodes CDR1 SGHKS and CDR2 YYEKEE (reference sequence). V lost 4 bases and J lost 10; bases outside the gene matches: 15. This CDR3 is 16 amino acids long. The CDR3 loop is CASSRGLAGAPGAQYF. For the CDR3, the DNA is TGTGCCAGCAGCCGGGGGCTAGCGGGAGCCCCGGGGGCGCAGTATTTT.

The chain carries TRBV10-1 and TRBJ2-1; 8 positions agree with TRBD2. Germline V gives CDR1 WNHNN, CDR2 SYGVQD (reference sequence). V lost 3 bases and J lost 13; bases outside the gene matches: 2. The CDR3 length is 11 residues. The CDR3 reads CASSDGGGQFF. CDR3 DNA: TGCGCCAGCAGTGACGGGGGGGGACAGTTCTTC.

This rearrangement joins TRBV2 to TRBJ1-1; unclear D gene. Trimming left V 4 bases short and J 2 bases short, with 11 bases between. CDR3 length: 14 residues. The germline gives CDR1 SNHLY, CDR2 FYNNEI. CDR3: CASSGAAFNTEAFF. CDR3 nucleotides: TGTGCCAGCAGTGGGGCAGCTTTTAACACTGAAGCTTTCTTT.

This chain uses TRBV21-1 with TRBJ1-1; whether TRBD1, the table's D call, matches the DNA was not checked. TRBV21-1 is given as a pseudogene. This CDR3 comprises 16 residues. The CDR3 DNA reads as TGTGCCAGTAAAGGGACAGGGAGGGGAGAAAACACTGAAGCTTTCTTT. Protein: CASKGTGRGENTEAFF.

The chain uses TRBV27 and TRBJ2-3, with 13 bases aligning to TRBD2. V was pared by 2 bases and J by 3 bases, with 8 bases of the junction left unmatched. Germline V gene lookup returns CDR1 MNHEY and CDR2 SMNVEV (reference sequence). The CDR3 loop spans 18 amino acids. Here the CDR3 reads CASSLRTSGRVPTDTQYF. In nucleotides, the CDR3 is TGTGCCAGCAGTTTACGAACTAGCGGGAGGGTCCCGACAGATACGCAGTATTTT.

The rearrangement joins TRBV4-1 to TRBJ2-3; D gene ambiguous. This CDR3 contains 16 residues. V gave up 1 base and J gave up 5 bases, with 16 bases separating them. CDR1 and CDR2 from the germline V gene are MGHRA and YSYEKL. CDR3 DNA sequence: TGCGCCAGCAGCCAAGGTTTATTAGAGGTACAAGATACGCAGTATTTT. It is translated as CASSQGLLEVQDTQYF.

The CDR3 here is CASRATVSLFGNQPQHF. DNA for the CDR3: TGCGCCAGCAGAGCCACAGTAAGCCTATTTGGCAATCAGCCCCAGCATTTT. V gene TRBV10-2 combines with J gene TRBJ1-5; D ambiguous. This CDR3 is built from 17 residues. CDR1 is WSHSY, CDR2 SAAADI, per germline. V was shortened by 6 bases and J by 2 bases, with 20 bases between the two germline ends.

In DNA form, the CDR3 reads TGTGCCAGCAGTTACAAGAGGGCGAAGAACACCGGGGAGCTGTTTTTT. This codes for CASSYKRAKNTGELFF. The gene calls are TRBV6-5 and TRBJ2-2; TRBD2 might be the D (5 bases). The CDR3 sequence is 16 residues long. The germline gives CDR1 MNHEY, CDR2 SVGAGI. Trimming removed 2 bases from V and 1 base from J, with 11 bases in between.

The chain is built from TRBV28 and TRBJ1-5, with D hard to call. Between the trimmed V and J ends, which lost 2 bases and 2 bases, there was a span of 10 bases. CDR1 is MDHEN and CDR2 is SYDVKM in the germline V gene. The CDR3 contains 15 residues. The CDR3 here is CASSLALAGNQPQHF. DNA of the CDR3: TGTGCCAGCAGTTTAGCCCTTGCGGGCAATCAGCCCCAGCATTTT.

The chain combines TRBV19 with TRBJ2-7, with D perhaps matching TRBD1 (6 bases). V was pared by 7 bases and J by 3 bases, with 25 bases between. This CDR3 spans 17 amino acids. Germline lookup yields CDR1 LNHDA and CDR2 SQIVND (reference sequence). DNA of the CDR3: TGTGCCAGTAAAGCAGGGGCCACGCGGGTCCTAAACTACGAGCAGTACTTC. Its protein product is CASKAGATRVLNYEQYF.

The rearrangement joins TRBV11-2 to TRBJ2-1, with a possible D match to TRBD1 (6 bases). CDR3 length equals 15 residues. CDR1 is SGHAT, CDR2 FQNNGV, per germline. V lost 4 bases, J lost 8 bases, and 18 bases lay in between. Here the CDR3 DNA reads TGTGCCAGCAGCTCCGGACAGACCTCTGGCGATGAGCAGTTCTTC. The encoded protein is CASSSGQTSGDEQFF.

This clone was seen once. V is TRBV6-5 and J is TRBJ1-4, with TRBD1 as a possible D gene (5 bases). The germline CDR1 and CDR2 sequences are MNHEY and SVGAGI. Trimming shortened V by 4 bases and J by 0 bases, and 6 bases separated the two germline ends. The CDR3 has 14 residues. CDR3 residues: CASSLTATNEKLFF. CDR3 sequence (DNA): TGTGCCAGCAGTTTGACAGCAACTAATGAAAAACTGTTTTTT.

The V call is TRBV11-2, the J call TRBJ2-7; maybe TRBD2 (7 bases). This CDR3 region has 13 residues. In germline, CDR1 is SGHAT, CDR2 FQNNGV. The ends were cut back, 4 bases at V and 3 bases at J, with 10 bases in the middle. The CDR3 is CASSYGGLYEQYF. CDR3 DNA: TGTGCCAGCAGCTACGGGGGGCTCTACGAGCAGTACTTC.

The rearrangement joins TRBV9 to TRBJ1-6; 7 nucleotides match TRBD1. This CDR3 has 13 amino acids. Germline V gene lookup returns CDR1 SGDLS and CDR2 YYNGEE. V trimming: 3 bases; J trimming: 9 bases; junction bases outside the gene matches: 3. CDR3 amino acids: CASSGDSASPLHF. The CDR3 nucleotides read TGTGCCAGCAGCGGGGACAGTGCTTCACCCCTCCACTTT.

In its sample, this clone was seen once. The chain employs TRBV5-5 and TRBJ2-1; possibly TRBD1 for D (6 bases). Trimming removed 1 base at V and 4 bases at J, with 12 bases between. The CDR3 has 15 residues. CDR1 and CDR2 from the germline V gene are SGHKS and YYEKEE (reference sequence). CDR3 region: CASSLPGGGYNEQFF. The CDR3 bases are TGTGCCAGCAGCTTGCCTGGGGGCGGATACAATGAGCAGTTCTTC.

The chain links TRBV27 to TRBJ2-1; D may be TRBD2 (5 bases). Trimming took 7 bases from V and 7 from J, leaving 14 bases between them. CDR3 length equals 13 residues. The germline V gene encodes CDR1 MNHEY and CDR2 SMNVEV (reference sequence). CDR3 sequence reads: CASKTTTTNEQFF. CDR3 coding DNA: TGTGCCAGCAAAACGACTACTACAAATGAGCAGTTCTTC.

As DNA, the CDR3 is TGTGCCAGCAGCGCTGGGGACAGTGGGATTTCACCCCTCCACTTT. Its protein is CASSAGDSGISPLHF. The chain links TRBV7-2 to TRBJ1-6; 7 bases are shared with TRBD1. Trimming cost V 5 bases and J 9 bases; bases outside gene matches: 10. CDR1 and CDR2 (germline): SGHTA, FQGNSA. CDR3 size: 15 residues.

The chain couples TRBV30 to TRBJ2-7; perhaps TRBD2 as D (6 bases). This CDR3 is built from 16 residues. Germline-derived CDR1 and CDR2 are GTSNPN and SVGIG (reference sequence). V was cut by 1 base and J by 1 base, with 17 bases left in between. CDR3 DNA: TGTGCCTGGAGTGCTTTCACCCGGGAGACGTCCTACGAGCAGTACTTC. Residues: CAWSAFTRETSYEQYF.

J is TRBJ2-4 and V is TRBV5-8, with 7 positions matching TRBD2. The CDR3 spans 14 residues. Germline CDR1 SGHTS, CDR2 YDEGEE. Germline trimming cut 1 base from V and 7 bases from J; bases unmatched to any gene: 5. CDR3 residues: CASSLNGGGNIQYF. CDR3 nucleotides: TGTGCCAGCAGCTTGAATGGCGGGGGTAACATTCAGTACTTC.